Below, one T cell receptor (beta chain) is given with its context. Its antigen remains unknown. This entry is derived from a study of T cell responses to AZD1222 COVID-19 vaccine. Whole-study context: Second doses at about 4 or about 12 weeks were pooled. Study outcomes and limitations: White British donors predominated, females outnumbered males, and clonal diversity was possibly underestimated. The reported proportion of spike-specific TCRs targeting unmutated variant regions was nearly half.

Only in-frame clones appear in the TCRdb table, and some are missing; sequencing was by immunoSEQ multiplex PCR. The repertoire holds roughly 140,000 clones, with 70% to 90% as singletons. The clonotype originates from an adult in good health. Specimen: peripheral blood, collected on day 0 of AZD1222 vaccination.

DNA of the CDR3: TGTGCCAGCAGTTACCCGATCCGGACAGCCGACAATGAGCAGTTCTTC. It translates to CASSYPIRTADNEQFF. The gene calls are TRBV6-5 and TRBJ2-1; TRBD1 might be the D (6 bases). The germline V and J ends were trimmed by 2 bases and 5 bases, with 16 bases remaining between them. There are 16 residues in the CDR3. Per the germline V gene, CDR1 is MNHEY and CDR2 is SVGAGI.